Listed below are T cell receptor beta chains from one sample, sequenced in a study of blood T cell repertoires in COVID-19. Measured with immunoSEQ multiplex PCR; TCRdb has only the in-frame clones, and not every one. Among over 15,000 clones listed, over 75% were seen once. The material sequenced was peripheral blood. The receptor set was obtained from an elderly man with acute or convalescent COVID-19. CDR3s include the opening cysteine and the closing phenylalanine or tryptophan. Fields, in order: V gene, D gene, J gene, clone size, CDR3 protein, CDR3 DNA. D genes are given only for firm matches. A clone size is listed for some rows: how often the clone was seen (once, few, many), or a class if it is expanded.

TRBV12-3/TRBV12-4	NA	TRBJ1-2	NA	CASSHQRRGGYTF	TGTGCCAGCAGTCATCAGCGTCGGGGAGGCTACACCTTC
TRBV18	NA	TRBJ2-2	NA	CASSPSTGELFF	TGTGCCAGCTCACCGAGCACCGGGGAGCTGTTTTTT
TRBV7-2	NA	TRBJ1-5	NA	CASSSTRNQPQHF	TGTGCCAGCAGCTCCACTCGTAATCAGCCCCAGCATTTT
TRBV20-1	TRBD2	TRBJ2-7	NA	CSASLRSSGRYEQYF	TGCAGTGCTAGTCTTCGGTCTAGCGGGCGTTACGAGCAGTACTTC
TRBV6-5	NA	TRBJ2-2	NA	CASNPRGGELFF	TGTGCCAGCAACCCAAGGGGCGGGGAGCTGTTTTTT
TRBV14	TRBD1	TRBJ1-3	NA	CASSHNRGLGSGNTIYF	TGTGCCAGCAGCCACAACAGGGGGCTGGGGTCTGGAAACACCATATATTTT
TRBV20-1	NA	TRBJ2-7	NA	CSASLGLRYEQYF	TGCAGTGCTAGTTTGGGACTGAGATACGAGCAGTACTTC
TRBV4-3	NA	TRBJ2-3	once	CASSQVEGDSDTQYF	TGCGCCAGCAGCCAAGTTGAGGGGGATTCAGATACGCAGTATTTT
TRBV19	TRBD1	TRBJ1-1	few	CATRLGQGSITEAFF	TGTGCCACTCGCTTGGGACAGGGCTCCATCACTGAAGCTTTCTTT
TRBV9	NA	TRBJ1-3	NA	CASSAGLSGNTIYF	TGTGCCAGCAGCGCAGGGCTCTCTGGAAACACCATATATTTT
TRBV3-1/TRBV3-2	NA	TRBJ1-1	NA	CASSQDLGGVTEAFF	TGTGCCAGCAGCCAAGATCTCGGAGGGGTCACTGAAGCTTTCTTT
TRBV7-8	NA	TRBJ2-7	NA	CASRAAGIYEQYF	TGTGCCAGCAGAGCTGCGGGTATCTACGAGCAGTACTTC
TRBV2	TRBD1	TRBJ2-7	NA	CASSEWGQGNDAEQYF	TGTGCCAGCAGTGAATGGGGACAGGGAAATGATGCCGAGCAGTACTTC
TRBV7-2	NA	TRBJ2-7	NA	CASTKLAGDAYEQYF	TGTGCCAGCACCAAACTGGCAGGGGATGCCTACGAGCAGTACTTC
TRBV9	NA	TRBJ2-7	NA	CASSPRRDLVYEQYF	TGTGCCAGCAGTCCGAGGCGGGACCTCGTCTACGAGCAGTACTTC
TRBV5-1	NA	TRBJ2-1	NA	CASSVGESRAVNEQFF	TGCGCCAGCAGCGTGGGAGAATCGCGGGCGGTTAATGAGCAGTTCTTC
TRBV6-5	TRBD2	TRBJ2-7	NA	CASRGTSGFSHEQYF	TGTGCCAGCAGGGGGACTAGCGGGTTTAGCCACGAGCAGTACTTC
TRBV24-1	TRBD1	TRBJ2-7	once	CATGTAYEQYF	TGTGCCACGGGGACAGCCTACGAGCAGTACTTC
TRBV6-5	NA	TRBJ2-2	once	CASSRTDLNTGELFF	TGTGCCAGCAGCCGGACAGACCTTAACACCGGGGAGCTGTTTTTT
TRBV19	NA	TRBJ1-6	NA	CASSGGDSPLHF	TGTGCCAGTAGTGGGGGGGATTCACCCCTCCACTTT
TRBV7-2	TRBD1	TRBJ1-5	NA	CASSFGSGGSNNQPQHF	TGTGCCAGCAGCTTTGGGTCAGGGGGGTCGAACAATCAGCCCCAGCATTTT
TRBV3-1/TRBV3-2	NA	TRBJ1-2	NA	CASSLSRLSGGYTF	TGTGCCAGCAGCCTGTCCAGGCTGAGCGGTGGCTACACCTTC
TRBV19	TRBD1	TRBJ1-5	NA	CASSVQGARSQPQHF	TGTGCCAGTAGTGTCCAGGGGGCGCGTTCCCAGCCCCAGCATTTT
TRBV5-4	NA	TRBJ1-4	NA	CASSLAGNEKLFF	TGTGCCAGCAGCTTGGCAGGGAATGAAAAACTGTTTTTT
TRBV21-1	NA	TRBJ1-4	NA	CASGIPGPRGRTNEKLFF	TGTGCCAGCGGTATACCGGGACCGAGGGGGAGAACTAATGAAAAACTGTTTTTT
TRBV18	TRBD1	TRBJ1-2	NA	CASSPLVGQGNGYTF	TGTGCCAGCTCACCACTGGTTGGACAGGGGAATGGCTACACCTTC
TRBV9	TRBD2	TRBJ2-5	NA	CASSVTGASGGQETQYF	TGTGCCAGCAGCGTTACGGGGGCTAGCGGGGGCCAAGAGACCCAGTACTTC
TRBV4-1	NA	TRBJ1-1	NA	CASSQEKTVLRAFF	TGCGCCAGCAGCCAAGAGAAGACAGTGCTGCGGGCTTTCTTT
TRBV28	NA	TRBJ1-5	NA	CASSLEQVNQPQHF	TGTGCCAGCAGTTTGGAACAGGTCAATCAGCCCCAGCATTTT
TRBV19	TRBD1	TRBJ1-1	once	CASSMSNRGTEAFF	TGTGCCAGTAGTATGTCAAACAGGGGCACTGAAGCTTTCTTT
TRBV14	TRBD1	TRBJ2-1	NA	CASSLRDSYNEQFF	TGTGCCAGCAGCCTCCGGGACAGTTATAATGAGCAGTTCTTC
TRBV2	TRBD1	TRBJ1-5	NA	CASNRDRGQPQHF	TGTGCCAGCAACCGGGACAGAGGCCAGCCCCAGCATTTT
TRBV11-3	NA	TRBJ2-5	once	CASSSRGQFQETQYF	TGTGCCAGCAGCTCACGCGGTCAGTTTCAAGAGACCCAGTACTTC
TRBV5-5	NA	TRBJ1-5	NA	CASSLAAVSNQPQHF	TGTGCCAGCAGCTTGGCGGCGGTTAGCAATCAGCCCCAGCATTTT
TRBV4-2	TRBD1	TRBJ1-5	NA	CASSQDNRGSSGNQPQHF	TGTGCCAGCAGCCAAGATAACAGGGGAAGTTCGGGCAATCAGCCCCAGCATTTT
TRBV25-1	TRBD1	TRBJ1-6	NA	CASSVTGDSPLHF	TGTGCCAGCAGTGTTACAGGGGATTCACCCCTCCACTTT
TRBV11-1	TRBD1	TRBJ2-5	NA	CASSRDRGETQYF	TGTGCCAGCAGCCGGGACAGGGGGGAGACCCAGTACTTC
TRBV20-1	TRBD1	TRBJ1-2	once	CSASHLLGQGDGYTF	TGCAGTGCTAGTCACCTCCTAGGACAGGGGGATGGCTACACCTTC
TRBV4-1	NA	TRBJ1-3	once	CASRSSGGGDTIYF	TGCGCCAGCAGGAGCAGTGGGGGGGGCGACACCATATATTTT
TRBV5-4	NA	TRBJ1-2	NA	CASSLKTGTRRYTF	TGTGCCAGCAGCTTGAAAACAGGGACCCGCCGCTACACCTTC
TRBV30	TRBD1	TRBJ1-1	NA	CAWSTDTGVGGAFF	TGTGCCTGGAGTACGGACACAGGGGTGGGAGGTGCTTTCTTT
TRBV7-6	NA	TRBJ1-5	NA	CASSLDSYSNQPQHF	TGTGCCAGCAGCTTAGACAGCTATAGCAATCAGCCCCAGCATTTT
TRBV19	NA	TRBJ1-1	NA	CASSIGTFAEAFF	TGTGCCAGTAGTATTGGTACATTCGCTGAAGCTTTCTTT
TRBV6-5	TRBD1	TRBJ1-5	NA	CASSRDGTDNQPQHF	TGTGCCAGCAGTCGGGATGGGACAGACAATCAGCCCCAGCATTTT
TRBV30	TRBD1	TRBJ2-7	NA	CAWRLGQGYEQYF	TGTGCCTGGAGACTAGGACAGGGCTACGAGCAGTACTTC
TRBV2	TRBD2	TRBJ2-2	NA	CASIRLAGGGTGELFF	TGTGCCAGCATCAGACTAGCGGGGGGTGGGACCGGGGAGCTGTTTTTT
TRBV4-2	TRBD2	TRBJ2-5	NA	CASSQQVLEAGVETQYF	TGTGCCAGCAGCCAACAAGTCCTAGAAGCGGGGGTTGAGACCCAGTACTTC
TRBV30	TRBD1	TRBJ1-2	once	CAWMIRQGTSYTF	TGTGCCTGGATGATCAGACAGGGAACTAGCTACACCTTC
TRBV2	TRBD1	TRBJ2-1	NA	CASRQGWSDEQFF	TGTGCCAGCCGACAGGGATGGTCGGATGAGCAGTTCTTC
TRBV7-8	TRBD1	TRBJ1-2	NA	CASSLAGTGGGGYTF	TGTGCCAGCAGCTTGGCCGGGACAGGGGGCGGAGGCTACACCTTC
TRBV14	NA	TRBJ1-5	NA	CASSHPGRAQHF	TGTGCCAGCAGCCACCCCGGGAGGGCCCAGCATTTT
TRBV12-3/TRBV12-4	NA	TRBJ1-5	NA	CASSTNTGQPQHF	TGTGCCAGCAGTACTAATACGGGGCAGCCCCAGCATTTT
TRBV7-2	NA	TRBJ2-3	NA	CASSDFSTDTQYF	TGTGCCAGCTCGGACTTTTCCACAGATACGCAGTATTTT
TRBV7-6	NA	TRBJ1-4	NA	CASSRGRREYNEKLFF	TGTGCCAGCAGCCGCGGGAGGAGGGAATATAATGAAAAACTGTTTTTT
TRBV4-2	NA	TRBJ1-3	few	CASSQGTREDTIYF	TGTGCCAGCAGCCAAGGGACGAGGGAAGACACCATATATTTT
TRBV27	NA	TRBJ1-2	NA	CASSFQRGGGSGYTF	TGTGCCAGCAGTTTTCAGAGGGGGGGAGGAAGCGGCTACACCTTC
TRBV5-4	TRBD1	TRBJ2-2	NA	CASSLLQGENTGELFF	TGTGCCAGCAGCTTACTGCAGGGGGAGAACACCGGGGAGCTGTTTTTT